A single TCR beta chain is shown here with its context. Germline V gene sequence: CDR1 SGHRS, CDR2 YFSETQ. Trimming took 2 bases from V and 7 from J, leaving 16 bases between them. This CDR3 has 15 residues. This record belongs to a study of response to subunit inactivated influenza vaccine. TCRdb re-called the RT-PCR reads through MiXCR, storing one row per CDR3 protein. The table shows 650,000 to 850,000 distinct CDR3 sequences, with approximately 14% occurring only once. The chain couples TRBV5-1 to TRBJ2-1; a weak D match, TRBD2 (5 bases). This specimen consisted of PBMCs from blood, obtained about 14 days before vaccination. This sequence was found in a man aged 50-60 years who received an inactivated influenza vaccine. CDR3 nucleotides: TGCGCCAGCAGCTTCCAATTGGCGGGTAATAATGAGCAGTTCTTC. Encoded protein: CASSFQLAGNNEQFF.